Ten or more counts support the clone carrying this TCR beta chain. Time point specified: before trial treatment. The donors, trial participants, received nivolumab, ipilimumab, aspirin, low-dose cyclophosphamide and low-dose radiotherapy. TRAV- and TRBV-specific primers, spanning alpha and beta chains, primed first-strand cDNA. Over 20 PCR cycles, TCRs were amplified from a constant-region primer and V-primer adapter. Each CDR3 protein gets one entry after TCRdb re-called the reads with MiXCR. The repertoire holds about 60,000 distinct CDR3 sequences, about 23% seen once, with 5.7% in the top ten. V lost 0 bases, J lost 6 bases, and 3 bases stayed unmatched. The germline V gene has CDR1 MNHNY and CDR2 SVGAGI (reference sequence). The CDR3 covers 15 residues. This entry belongs to a study of low-dose radiotherapy and immunotherapy resistance in tumors. Study context: Over 26 weeks, cohort 2 got 1 Gy every two weeks, reaching 13 Gy. The patients were given nivolumab 240 mg every two weeks and ipilimumab 1 mg/kg every six weeks, through an intravenous route. Once cycle 1 day 1 began, patients took oral aspirin 300 mg daily for four cycles.

The source was PBMCs, collected before treatment. This clonotype was sampled from a male donor with prostate cancer. V gene TRBV6-6 combines with J gene TRBJ2-1, with TRBD2 identical over 9 bases. This CDR3 reads CASSYSSGGGNEQFF. In nucleotides, the CDR3 is TGTGCCAGCAGTTACTCTAGCGGGGGAGGCAATGAGCAGTTCTTC.